The clone carrying this TCR beta chain showed up just a few times. Its antigen is as yet unknown. As every portion of the isolated RNA was reverse transcribed, the sequencing read expressed TCRB transcripts. Produced via immunoSEQ multiplex PCR; TCRdb's table is partial and in-frame only. The repertoire includes over 150,000 clones, less than 10% of them detected once, and roughly 0.46% sits in the top ten. This specimen belongs to a study of beta chain features in type 1 diabetes. Notes on the study in general: Moderate but significant shortening of TCRB CDR3s was recorded in all four CD4+ subsets from Type 1 diabetes patients. Because the template was cDNA, high-expressing cells might be over-represented.

The CDR3 runs to 14 residues. With 2 bases removed from V and 11 bases from J, the gap between germline ends came to 18 bases. In germline, CDR1 is MDHEN, CDR2 SYDVKM. Each of the sorted populations had a purity greater than 95%. The chain links TRBV28 to TRBJ2-5, with a tentative D call TRBD2 (5 bases). Sample: central memory CD4+ T cells from blood. This clonotype originated in a man younger than 35 with type 1 diabetes. The CDR3 sequence: CASSLGRRYGEQYF. Written as DNA, the CDR3 is TGTGCCAGCAGTTTAGGACGGAGGTACGGGGAGCAGTACTTC.